This passage covers 28 T cell receptor beta chains from one sample sequenced in a study of identifying expanded T cells in peripheral blood (dated by TCRdb to the late 2010s). Library preparation used the immunoSEQ multiplex PCR assay. The immuneACCESS repertoire file appears here via TCRdb, limited to in-frame rearrangements. These files lack a portion of the clones; in checked studies, under half of the deficit traces to unresolved V genes, and the cause of the others is not known. This sample holds about 63,000 clones; about four fifths were observed only once. The ten top clones hold roughly 19% of the sample. Sample: blood. Every receptor here comes from a person between 18 and 75 years old in good health.

The chain employs TRBV29-1 and TRBJ1-3; 7 bases line up with TRBD1. Germline trimming cut 5 bases from V and 1 base from J; bases unmatched to any gene: 5. CDR3 length: 14 amino acids. Germline loops: CDR1 SQVTM, CDR2 ANQGSEA. The CDR3 loop reads CSVKGTVSGNTIYF. The CDR3 DNA reads TGCAGCGTTAAGGGGACAGTTTCTGGAAACACCATATATTTT.

J is TRBJ2-6 and V is TRBV14, with D unclear. The ends were cut back, 5 bases at V and 1 base at J, with 6 bases in the middle. The CDR3 covers 14 residues. Germline CDR1 SGHDN, CDR2 FVKESK. The DNA of the CDR3 is TGTGCCAGCAGCGCACAATCTGGGGCCAACGTCCTGACTTTC. The encoded protein is CASSAQSGANVLTF. The full variable domain, with the rest looked up from reference TRBV14 and TRBJ2-6, is EAGVTQFPSHSVIEKGQTVTLRCDPISGHDNLYWYRRVMGKEIKFLLHFVKESKQDESGMPNNRFLAERTGGTYSTLKVQPAELEDSGVYFCASSAQSGANVLTFGAGSRLTVL.

This clone was counted only a few times. J is TRBJ2-3 and V is TRBV6-5; 10 bases align to TRBD1. Germline trimming cut 4 bases from V and 3 bases from J; bases unmatched to any gene: 7. Germline assignment: CDR1 MNHEY and CDR2 SVGAGI. The CDR3 totals 16 residues. CDR3: CASSSRTGGGTDTQYF. The CDR3 DNA follows: TGTGCCAGCAGTTCGCGGACAGGGGGAGGGACAGATACGCAGTATTTT.

The V call is TRBV6-1, the J call TRBJ2-2; no reliable D call. This CDR3 spans 15 amino acids. Germline V gene data show CDR1 as MNHNS and CDR2 as SASEGT. V lost 3 bases to trimming and J lost 0 bases, with 8 bases between them. CDR3 sequence: CASSEGNTNTGELFF. As DNA, the CDR3 is TGTGCCAGCAGTGAGGGGAATACGAACACCGGGGAGCTGTTTTTT.

In regard to this clone: Additional DNA sequences in this sample encode the identical CDR3. The chain employs TRBV5-1 and TRBJ1-2; no clear D gene. The CDR3 extends over 16 amino acids. Trimming took off 6 bases at V and 7 bases at J, with 25 bases between the two ends. Germline-derived CDR1 and CDR2 are SGHRS and YFSETQ. The CDR3 DNA reads as TGCGCCAGCACCCGTGGAGAAGCAGGCCGCGGAGGTGGCTACACCTTC. It translates to CASTRGEAGRGGGYTF.

The gene calls are TRBV28 and TRBJ2-1, with D perhaps TRBD1 or TRBD2 (5 bases each). Trimming cost V 5 bases and J 4 bases, with 15 bases left between them. CDR3 length: 15 amino acids. Germline-derived CDR1 and CDR2 are MDHEN and SYDVKM. In DNA form, the CDR3 reads TGTGCCAGCAGTCCATTGGGGGTGTCTTACAATGAGCAGTTCTTC. Encoded protein: CASSPLGVSYNEQFF.

The chain carries TRBV27 and TRBJ2-3, with a possible D match to TRBD2 (5 bases). This CDR3 has 16 amino acids. The germline CDR1 and CDR2 sequences are MNHEY and SMNVEV (reference sequence). Trimming cost V 2 bases and J 0 bases, with 12 bases left between them. The CDR3 reads CASSLGRALSTDTQYF. DNA for the CDR3: TGTGCCAGCAGTTTAGGGCGGGCCCTTAGCACAGATACGCAGTATTTT.

V gene TRBV5-1 combines with J gene TRBJ2-5; possibly TRBD2 for D (5 bases). The CDR3 spans 15 residues. Per the germline V gene, CDR1 is SGHRS and CDR2 is YFSETQ. V lost 0 bases and J 5 bases, leaving 14 bases between the germline ends. This CDR3 reads CASSLGVVTGETQYF. CDR3 DNA sequence: TGCGCCAGCAGCTTGGGGGTTGTTACGGGGGAGACCCAGTACTTC. Full variable domain (remainder filled in from reference TRBV5-1 and TRBJ2-5): KAGVTQTPRYLIKTRGQQVTLSCSPISGHRSVSWYQQTPGQGLQFLFEYFSETQRNKGNFPGRFSGRQFSNSRSEMNVSTLELGDSALYLCASSLGVVTGETQYFGPGTRLLVL.

This rearrangement joins TRBV5-1 to TRBJ2-1; D is perhaps TRBD2 (5 bases). The CDR3 covers 16 residues. Germline V gene sequence: CDR1 SGHRS, CDR2 YFSETQ. Trimming took 0 bases from V and 6 from J, leaving 16 bases between them. The CDR3 DNA follows: TGCGCCAGCAGCTTGGCGGGGTCTAGCAGAGTCAATGAGCAGTTCTTC. Its translation is CASSLAGSSRVNEQFF.

The genes are TRBV21-1 and TRBJ2-7; TRBD2 is the table's D call and was not checked against the DNA. TRBV21-1 is given as a pseudogene. The CDR3 has 15 amino acids. The CDR3, as DNA: TGTGCCAGCAACGAAAACGCTAGCGGCTGCTACGAGCAGTACTTC. Its translation is CASNENASGCYEQYF.

This clone was detected only once. The chain couples TRBV6-5 to TRBJ1-6; D perhaps matches TRBD1 (5 bases). Germline V gene sequence: CDR1 MNHEY, CDR2 SVGAGI. V was clipped by 6 bases and J by 8 bases, with 14 bases between them. This CDR3 has 14 residues. CDR3 in amino acids: CASRQGSGDSPLHF. For the CDR3, the DNA is TGTGCCAGCAGGCAGGGTTCTGGGGATTCACCCCTCCACTTT.

The CDR3 DNA reads TGTGCCAGCAGCGTAGCTACGGGTGCGGGGGCCTACGAGCAGTACTTC. This translates into CASSVATGAGAYEQYF. J is TRBJ2-7 and V is TRBV9; 7 bases map to TRBD2. V gave up 0 bases and J gave up 2 bases; unmatched junction bases: 8. The CDR3 contains 16 residues. The germline V gene has CDR1 SGDLS and CDR2 YYNGEE.

This clone turned up a few times. J is TRBJ1-2 and V is TRBV19; D is unclear. Germline loops: CDR1 LNHDA, CDR2 SQIVND (reference sequence). The CDR3 loop spans 14 amino acids. Trimming took 1 base from V and 5 from J, leaving 11 bases between them. The CDR3 nucleotides read TGTGCCAGTAGTATAGCCGAAGGCGGGTATGGCTACACCTTC. Its protein product is CASSIAEGGYGYTF.

The rearrangement joins TRBV11-3 to TRBJ2-7; no reliable D call. CDR1 is SGHNT and CDR2 is YENEEA in the germline V gene. The CDR3 runs 11 residues. Trimming pared 3 bases from V and 4 bases from J, leaving 4 bases between. This CDR3 is CASSFNYEQYF. CDR3 nucleotides: TGTGCCAGCAGCTTCAATTACGAGCAGTACTTC.

The rearrangement joins TRBV2 to TRBJ2-1, with D hard to call. The CDR3 loop spans 14 amino acids. V lost 2 bases to trimming and J lost 4 bases, with 9 bases between them. Germline lookup yields CDR1 SNHLY and CDR2 FYNNEI. The CDR3 DNA sequence: TGTGCCAGCAGTGAAAAGTTGCCTTACAATGAGCAGTTCTTC. It is translated as CASSEKLPYNEQFF.

The gene calls are TRBV12-1 and TRBJ2-7; TRBD1, the table's D call, lacks a check against the DNA. TRBV12-1 is a pseudogene locus. This CDR3 has 18 amino acids. Written as DNA, the CDR3 is TGTGCCAGCAGCTTCTACAGACAGGGGGCTGGTCAGGATAGCGAGCAGTACGTC. As protein: CASSFYRQGAGQDSEQYV.

CDR3 amino acids: CASRNSWASSGNTIYF. The CDR3 DNA is TGTGCCAGCAGAAATTCCTGGGCGAGCTCTGGAAACACCATATATTTT. The J gene is TRBJ1-3, the V gene TRBV5-6, with D unclear. Between the trimmed V and J ends, which lost 5 bases and 0 bases, there was a span of 15 bases. CDR3 size: 16 residues. CDR1 is SGHDT and CDR2 is YYEEEE in the germline V gene.

The V gene is TRBV14, the J gene TRBJ2-1; 8 positions agree with TRBD2. Germline lookup yields CDR1 SGHDN and CDR2 FVKESK. V lost 1 base and J lost 8; bases outside the gene matches: 10. This CDR3 spans 16 amino acids. CDR3 bases: TGTGCCAGCAGCCAAGCAGGGACTAGTGGGATGTATGAGCAGTTCTTC. Translation: CASSQAGTSGMYEQFF.

The J gene is TRBJ2-7, the V gene TRBV10-2; a possible D gene is TRBD1 (5 bases). Germline V gene lookup returns CDR1 WSHSY and CDR2 SAAADI. This CDR3 is 16 amino acids long. V shed 0 bases and J shed 5 bases, with 17 bases lying between them. The CDR3, as DNA: TGCGCCAGCAGTGAGTCGGGCAGGGTCTTAAGAAACGAGCAGTACTTC. Translated, it gives CASSESGRVLRNEQYF.

The chain recombines TRBV15 with TRBJ2-3; possible D gene TRBD2, 5 bases. V lost 5 bases to trimming and J lost 4 bases, with 10 bases between them. The CDR3 spans 13 residues. Germline values: CDR1 LNHNV, CDR2 YYDKDF (reference sequence). The DNA of the CDR3 is TGTGCCACCAGCGAGCGGATTGCAGATACGCAGTATTTT. Translating gives CATSERIADTQYF. Combining the CDR3 with reference TRBV15 and TRBJ2-3 gives the whole variable domain DAMVIQNPRYQVTQFGKPVTLSCSQTLNHNVMYWYQQKSSQAPKLLFHYYDKDFNNEADTPDNFQSRRPNTSFCFLDIRSPGLGDTAMYLCATSERIADTQYFGPGTRLTVL.

The V and J genes are TRBV19 and TRBJ1-2; TRBD1 matches 7 bases. Germline V gene sequence: CDR1 LNHDA, CDR2 SQIVND (reference sequence). V was pared by 9 bases and J by 2 bases, with 15 bases of the junction left unmatched. The CDR3 is 16 residues long. The CDR3: CASLPAGTERNYGYTF. DNA for the CDR3: TGTGCCAGCCTCCCGGCGGGGACAGAGCGGAACTATGGCTACACCTTC.

V gene TRBV5-1 combines with J gene TRBJ2-2; 8 nucleotides match TRBD2. From germline, CDR1 is SGHRS and CDR2 YFSETQ. Unmatched junction bases numbered 3, after V lost 4 bases and J lost 1 base. The CDR3 consists of 15 residues. The CDR3 nucleotides read TGCGCCAGCAGCCCCGCGGGGGGGAACACCGGGGAGCTGTTTTTT. It codes for CASSPAGGNTGELFF.

The chain links TRBV7-2 to TRBJ1-1; D is uncertain. Germline V lookup: CDR1 SGHTA, CDR2 FQGNSA. The CDR3 contains 14 residues. Between the trimmed V and J ends, which lost 7 bases and 1 base, there was a span of 13 bases. In nucleotides, the CDR3 is TGTGCCAGCACCCAGAGTATCGGGAACACTGAAGCTTTCTTT. As protein: CASTQSIGNTEAFF.

This clone has only a few counts. The genes are TRBV29-1 and TRBJ2-7; 8 bases are shared with TRBD2. The CDR3 is 14 amino acids. Germline lookup yields CDR1 SQVTM and CDR2 ANQGSEA. J gave up 3 bases and V 4 bases, and 8 bases lay outside the gene matches. This CDR3 reads CSVAAGGRFYEQYF. The CDR3 bases are TGCAGCGTTGCGGCGGGAGGCCGCTTCTACGAGCAGTACTTC.

The gene calls are TRBV5-4 and TRBJ2-1; the D call may be TRBD1 or TRBD2 (5 bases each). V was clipped by 4 bases and J by 3 bases, with 14 bases between them. The V gene's germline CDR1 is SGHNT and CDR2 YYREEE (reference sequence). There are 15 residues in the CDR3. The CDR3 nucleotides read TGTGCCAGCAGCCCGGGACCAACCAACTACAATGAGCAGTTCTTC. Amino acids: CASSPGPTNYNEQFF.

The chain joins TRBV7-9 to TRBJ2-5; TRBD2 aligns across 8 bases. The CDR3 spans 15 residues. The J segment lost 3 bases and the V segment lost 5 bases, leaving 8 bases of the junction unmatched. CDR1 is SEHNR, CDR2 FQNEAQ, per germline (reference sequence). CDR3 coding DNA: TGTGCCAGCAGCGTGGGGACTAGTCCAAAAGAGACCCAGTACTTC. As protein: CASSVGTSPKETQYF. The full variable domain, completed using reference TRBV7-9 and TRBJ2-5, is DTGVSQNPRHKITKRGQNVTFRCDPISEHNRLYWYRQTLGQGPEFLTYFQNEAQLEKSRLLSDRFSAERPKGSFSTLEIQRTEQGDSAMYLCASSVGTSPKETQYFGPGTRLLVL.

The chain is built from TRBV14 and TRBJ1-1; D gene ambiguous. This CDR3 spans 14 amino acids. Deletions cut 0 bases from V and 5 bases from J, with 10 bases between. Germline lookup yields CDR1 SGHDN and CDR2 FVKESK. This CDR3 is CASSQDLLGTEAFF. In nucleotides, the CDR3 is TGTGCCAGCAGCCAAGATCTCCTGGGAACTGAAGCTTTCTTT. Combining the CDR3 with reference TRBV14 and TRBJ1-1 gives the whole variable domain EAGVTQFPSHSVIEKGQTVTLRCDPISGHDNLYWYRRVMGKEIKFLLHFVKESKQDESGMPNNRFLAERTGGTYSTLKVQPAELEDSGVYFCASSQDLLGTEAFFGQGTRLTVV.

This chain uses TRBV10-2 with TRBJ2-3; D call uncertain. This CDR3 has 14 residues. From germline, CDR1 is WSHSY and CDR2 SAAADI. V gave up 3 bases and J gave up 1 base, with 8 bases separating them. The CDR3 here is CASSDLRGTDTQYF. The CDR3 bases are TGCGCCAGCAGTGACCTTAGAGGCACAGATACGCAGTATTTT.